This T cell receptor beta chain was documented in a study of cytomegalovirus exposure and HLA in healthy donors. V lost 5 bases and J 7 bases, leaving 14 bases between the germline ends. CDR1 and CDR2 (germline): SGHTA, FQGTGA. The CDR3 is 13 residues long. Nominally healthy donors were sampled, though unrecorded immune exposures were likely. There are a few counts of this clone. The primer mix had 60 Vbeta and 13 Jbeta primers. Profiling relied on immunoSEQ multiplex PCR, and the TCRdb table lists in-frame clones only, not all of them. There are some 140,000 clones in the sample; roughly three quarters occur only once, and approximately 2% lies in the top ten.

Sample: PBMCs. This TCR derives from a man younger than 40 in good health and CMV-seronegative. This chain joins TRBV7-3 and TRBJ1-1, with D possibly TRBD1 on 6 matching bases. Here the CDR3 reads CASSPMGGLEAFF. Here the CDR3 DNA reads TGTGCCAGCAGCCCCATGGGGGGGCTTGAAGCTTTCTTT.